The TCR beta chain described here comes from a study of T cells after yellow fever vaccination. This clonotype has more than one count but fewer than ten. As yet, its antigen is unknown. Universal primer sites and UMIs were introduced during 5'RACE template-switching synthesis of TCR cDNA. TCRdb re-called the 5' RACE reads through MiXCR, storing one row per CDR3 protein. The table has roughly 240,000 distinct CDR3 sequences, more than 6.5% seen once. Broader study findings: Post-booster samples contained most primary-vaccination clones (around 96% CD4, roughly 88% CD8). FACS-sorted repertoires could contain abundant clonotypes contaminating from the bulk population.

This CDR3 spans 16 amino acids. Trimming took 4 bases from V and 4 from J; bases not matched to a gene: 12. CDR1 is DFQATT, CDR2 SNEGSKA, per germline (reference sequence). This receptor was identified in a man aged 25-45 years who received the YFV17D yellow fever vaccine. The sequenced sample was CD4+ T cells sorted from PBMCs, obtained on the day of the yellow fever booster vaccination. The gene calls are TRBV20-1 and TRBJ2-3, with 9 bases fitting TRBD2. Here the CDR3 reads CSATREGRVWADTQYF. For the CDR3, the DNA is TGCAGTGCTACGCGGGAGGGCCGAGTTTGGGCAGATACGCAGTATTTT.